The text below deals with one T cell receptor beta chain. Its antigen is not yet known. Within one base of it there is no much larger clone, and no base qualities were kept. Using the deep immunoSEQ assay, multiplex PCR amplified TCR CDR3 regions from genomic DNA. Genomic DNA extracted from each cell subset was distributed evenly over all wells of several immunoSEQ 96-well plates, and each plate served as one replicate. For sorted subsets, 200 to 250 ng of genomic DNA, equivalent to 30,000 or so T cell genomes, went into each replicate PCR. The purified libraries were quantified using a Qubit 3.0 fluorometer, sized with a Bioanalyzer 2100, and then quantified again using the KAPA Library Quantification kit. Every immunoSEQ 96-well plate was sequenced on a dedicated single-read 150-cycle Illumina NextSeq 550 flow cell. In the authors' own workflow: Because the immunoSEQ output included only junctional sequences and no quality scores, the filtering could not be the same as the filtering used for full-length reads. To assign V/J genes and CDR3, sequences were annotated against IMGT germline references using PyIR, a Python wrapper for IgBLAST v1.9. Reads were removed for weak V/J assignments (E-value above 1e-6), missing CDR3, stop codons, out-of-frame junctions, or ambiguous translated residues. V3J clonotypes were defined as sequences sharing the same inferred V gene, J gene, and CDR3 amino acid sequence. Percentage overlap between repertoires was calculated by dividing the number of shared unique clonotypes by the size of the smaller repertoire. Richness of each repertoire was evaluated using RTK rarefaction, the Chao1 estimator, and Recon v2.1 estimates of unobserved clonotypes. Generation probabilities were computed with OLGA for all TCRbeta clonotypes obtained by the gDNA method from a handful of donors. TCRdb carries this immuneACCESS record with in-frame sequences only. Its versions omit some clonotypes, under half of them owing to an unresolved V gene in the studies checked, with the rest unexplained. V, J and clone size are those of that table, while D and trimming were read from the DNA. This sample lists some 740,000 clones; almost 95% were detected once. Under 30% of the sample belongs to the ten largest clones.

V is cut by 3 bases and J by 0 bases, and the space between the germline ends is 9 bases. The CDR3 spans 15 residues, from the cysteine through the phenylalanine. Left in the record is the CDR3 DNA by itself, 45 bases read in frame from the first base. CDR1 MNHNS and CDR2 SASEGT were looked up in the germline V gene. The data stem from a study of shared clonotypes between healthy human individuals (dated by TCRdb to 2019 to 2021). Study-level background: A few men and two women, aged 18 to 49 years, made up the cohort. For each donor, three plates each were used for CD4 naive and CD4 memory, two plates were used for CD8 naive, and one plate was used for CD8 memory. Blood TCR repertoires of five healthy adults were deeply sequenced to estimate repertoire size and the extent of clonotype sharing between individuals. To increase sequencing depth and limit assay-specific biases, TCR repertoire library preparation and sequencing were carried out by different laboratories using diverse techniques. Between about 0.85 and 9.5 billion PBMCs per donor were obtained by leukapheresis. Summary of the overall study and its limitations: When four donors were compared, the shared fraction of clonotypes was about 5.4% for naive CD4, roughly 3.4% for naive CD8, about 2.5% for memory CD4, and 0.4% for memory CD8. Based on pairwise subsampling, the degree of clonotype sharing among donors was expected to be affected by sequencing depth. Because the study included only a small number of donors, the genetic and exposure-history diversity represented was limited. Naive subsets generally had larger estimated clonotype richness than memory subsets did. Rarefaction of sorted-subset datasets indicated incomplete sequencing despite the large sequencing depth. Compared with non-shared clonotypes, clonotypes shared by all four sorted-subset donors had higher generation probabilities. Sampling was restricted to blood, and TCR repertoires in tissues likely differ from the TCR repertoires found in blood.

For the CD8 naive samples, CD45RO-negative cells were positively selected for CCR7, yielding a CD45RA+CCR7+ population from which TemRA cells were excluded. Donors were healthy HIV-negative adults with no recently reported acute infections or vaccinations. Every donor was a Caucasian adult living in Nashville, Tennessee, USA. After blood collection by leukapheresis, PBMCs were isolated using Ficoll-Histopaque density gradient centrifugation and then cryopreserved in the vapor phase of liquid nitrogen. Purity and quantity of every magnetically sorted T cell population were checked by analytical flow cytometry. Each sorted fraction had its genomic DNA isolated and then quantified by UV absorbance on a Nanodrop 2000c.

Material for sequencing was naive CD8+ T cells sorted from blood. The intended sense of this specimen's cell subset or site label: CD45RA+CCR7+. The receptor was isolated from a man aged 30 to 45 in good health. The chain joins TRBV6-1 to TRBJ1-3; the D gene assignment is ambiguous. CDR3 loop: CASSDLQISGNTIYF. In nucleotides, the sequence is TGTGCCAGCAGTGATCTGCAGATCTCTGGAAACACCATATATTTT.